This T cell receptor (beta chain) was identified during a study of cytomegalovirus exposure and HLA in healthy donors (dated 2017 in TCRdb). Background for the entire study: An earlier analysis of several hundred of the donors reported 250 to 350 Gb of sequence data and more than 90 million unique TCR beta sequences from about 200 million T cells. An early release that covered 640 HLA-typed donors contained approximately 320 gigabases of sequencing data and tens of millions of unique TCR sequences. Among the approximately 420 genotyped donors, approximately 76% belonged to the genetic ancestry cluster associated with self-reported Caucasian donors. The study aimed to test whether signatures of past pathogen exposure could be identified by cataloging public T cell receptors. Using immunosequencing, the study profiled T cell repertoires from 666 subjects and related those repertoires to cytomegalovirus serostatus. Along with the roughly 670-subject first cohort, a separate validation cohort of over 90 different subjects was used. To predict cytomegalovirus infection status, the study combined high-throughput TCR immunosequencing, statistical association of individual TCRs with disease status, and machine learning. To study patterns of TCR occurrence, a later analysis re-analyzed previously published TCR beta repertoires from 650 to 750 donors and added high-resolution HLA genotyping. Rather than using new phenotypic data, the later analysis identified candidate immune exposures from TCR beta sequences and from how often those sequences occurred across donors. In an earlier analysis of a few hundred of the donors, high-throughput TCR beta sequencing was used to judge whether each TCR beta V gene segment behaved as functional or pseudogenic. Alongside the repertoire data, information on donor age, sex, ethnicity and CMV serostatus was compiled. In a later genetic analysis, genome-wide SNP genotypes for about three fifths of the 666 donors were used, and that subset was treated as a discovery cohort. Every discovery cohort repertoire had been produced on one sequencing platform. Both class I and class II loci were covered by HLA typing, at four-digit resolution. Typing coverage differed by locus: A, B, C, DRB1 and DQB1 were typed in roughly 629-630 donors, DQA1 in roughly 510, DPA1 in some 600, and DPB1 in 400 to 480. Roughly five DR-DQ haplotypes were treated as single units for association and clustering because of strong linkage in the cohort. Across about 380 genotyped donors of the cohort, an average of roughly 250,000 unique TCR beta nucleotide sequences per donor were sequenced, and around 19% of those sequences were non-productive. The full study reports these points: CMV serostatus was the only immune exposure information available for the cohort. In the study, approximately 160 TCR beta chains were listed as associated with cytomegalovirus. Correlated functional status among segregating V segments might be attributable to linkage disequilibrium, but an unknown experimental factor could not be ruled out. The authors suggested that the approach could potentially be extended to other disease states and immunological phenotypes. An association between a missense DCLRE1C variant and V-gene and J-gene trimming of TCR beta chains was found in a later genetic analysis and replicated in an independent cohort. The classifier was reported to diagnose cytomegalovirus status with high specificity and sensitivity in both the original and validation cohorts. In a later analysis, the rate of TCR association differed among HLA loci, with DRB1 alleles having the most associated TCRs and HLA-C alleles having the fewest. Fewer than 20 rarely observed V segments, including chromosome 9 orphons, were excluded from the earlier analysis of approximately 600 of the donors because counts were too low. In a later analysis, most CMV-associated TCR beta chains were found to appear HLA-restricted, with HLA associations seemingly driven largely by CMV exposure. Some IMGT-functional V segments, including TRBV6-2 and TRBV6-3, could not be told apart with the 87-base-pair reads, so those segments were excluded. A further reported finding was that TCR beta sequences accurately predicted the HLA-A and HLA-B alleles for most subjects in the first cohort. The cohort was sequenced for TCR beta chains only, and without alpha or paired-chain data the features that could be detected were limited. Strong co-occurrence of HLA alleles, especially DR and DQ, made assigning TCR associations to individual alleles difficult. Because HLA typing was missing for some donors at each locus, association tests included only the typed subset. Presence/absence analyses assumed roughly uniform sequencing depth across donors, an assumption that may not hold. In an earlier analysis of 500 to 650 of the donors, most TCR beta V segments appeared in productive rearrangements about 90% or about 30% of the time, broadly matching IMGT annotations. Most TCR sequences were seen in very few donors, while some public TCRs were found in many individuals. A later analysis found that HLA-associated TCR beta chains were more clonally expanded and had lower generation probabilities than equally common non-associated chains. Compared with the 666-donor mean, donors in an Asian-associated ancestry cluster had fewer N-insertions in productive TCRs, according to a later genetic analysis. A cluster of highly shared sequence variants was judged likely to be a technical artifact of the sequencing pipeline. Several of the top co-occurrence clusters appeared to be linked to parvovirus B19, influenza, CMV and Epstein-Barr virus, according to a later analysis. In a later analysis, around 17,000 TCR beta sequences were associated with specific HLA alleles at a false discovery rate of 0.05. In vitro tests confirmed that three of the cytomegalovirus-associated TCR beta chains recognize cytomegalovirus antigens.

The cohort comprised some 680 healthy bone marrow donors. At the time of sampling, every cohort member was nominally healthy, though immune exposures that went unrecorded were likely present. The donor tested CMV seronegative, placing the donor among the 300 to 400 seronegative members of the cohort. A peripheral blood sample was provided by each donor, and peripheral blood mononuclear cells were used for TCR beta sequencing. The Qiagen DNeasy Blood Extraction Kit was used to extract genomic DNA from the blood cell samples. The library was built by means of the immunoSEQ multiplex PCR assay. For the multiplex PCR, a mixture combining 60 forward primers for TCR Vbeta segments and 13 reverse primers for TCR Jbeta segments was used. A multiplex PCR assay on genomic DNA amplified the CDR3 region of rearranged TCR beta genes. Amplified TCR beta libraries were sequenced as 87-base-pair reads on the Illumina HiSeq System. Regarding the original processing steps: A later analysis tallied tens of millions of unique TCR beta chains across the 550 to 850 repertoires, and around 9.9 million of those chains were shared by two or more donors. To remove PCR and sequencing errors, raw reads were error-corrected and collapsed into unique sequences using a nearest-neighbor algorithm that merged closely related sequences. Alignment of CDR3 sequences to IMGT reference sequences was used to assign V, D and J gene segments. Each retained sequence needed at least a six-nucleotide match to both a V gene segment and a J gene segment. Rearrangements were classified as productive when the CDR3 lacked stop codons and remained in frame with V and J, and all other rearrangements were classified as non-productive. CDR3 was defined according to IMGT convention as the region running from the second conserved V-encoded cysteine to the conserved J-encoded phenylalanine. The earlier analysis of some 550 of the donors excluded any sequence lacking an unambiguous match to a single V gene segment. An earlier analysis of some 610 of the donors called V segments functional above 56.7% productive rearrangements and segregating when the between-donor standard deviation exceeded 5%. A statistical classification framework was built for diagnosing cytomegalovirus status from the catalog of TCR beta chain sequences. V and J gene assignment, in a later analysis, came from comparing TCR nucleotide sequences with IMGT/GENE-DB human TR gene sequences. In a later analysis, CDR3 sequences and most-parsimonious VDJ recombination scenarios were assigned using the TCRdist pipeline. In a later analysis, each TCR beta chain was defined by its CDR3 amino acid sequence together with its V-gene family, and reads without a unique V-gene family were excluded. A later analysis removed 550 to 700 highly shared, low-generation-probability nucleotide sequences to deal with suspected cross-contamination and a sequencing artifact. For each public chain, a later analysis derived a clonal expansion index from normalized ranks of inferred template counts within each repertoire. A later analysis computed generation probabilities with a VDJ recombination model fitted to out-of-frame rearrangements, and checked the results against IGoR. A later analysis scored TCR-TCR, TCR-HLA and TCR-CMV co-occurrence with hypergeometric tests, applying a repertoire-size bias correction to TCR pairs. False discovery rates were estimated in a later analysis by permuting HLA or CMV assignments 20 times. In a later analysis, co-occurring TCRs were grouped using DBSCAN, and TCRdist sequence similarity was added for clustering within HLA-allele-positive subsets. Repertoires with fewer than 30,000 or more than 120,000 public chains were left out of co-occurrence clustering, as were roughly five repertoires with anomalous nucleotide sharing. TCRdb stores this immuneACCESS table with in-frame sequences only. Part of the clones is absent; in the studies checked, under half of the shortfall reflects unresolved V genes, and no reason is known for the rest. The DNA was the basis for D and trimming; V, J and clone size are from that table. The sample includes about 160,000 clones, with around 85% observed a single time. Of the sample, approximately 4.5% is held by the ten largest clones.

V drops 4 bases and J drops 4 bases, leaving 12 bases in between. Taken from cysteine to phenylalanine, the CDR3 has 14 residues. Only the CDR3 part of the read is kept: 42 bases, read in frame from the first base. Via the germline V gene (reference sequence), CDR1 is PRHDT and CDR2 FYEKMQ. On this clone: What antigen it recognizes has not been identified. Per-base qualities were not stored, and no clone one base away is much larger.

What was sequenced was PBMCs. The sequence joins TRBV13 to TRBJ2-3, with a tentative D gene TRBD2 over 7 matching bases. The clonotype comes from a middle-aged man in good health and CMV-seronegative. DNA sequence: TGTGCCAGCAGCTGGGAGGGGGTCCCAGATACGCAGTATTTT. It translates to CASSWEGVPDTQYF.